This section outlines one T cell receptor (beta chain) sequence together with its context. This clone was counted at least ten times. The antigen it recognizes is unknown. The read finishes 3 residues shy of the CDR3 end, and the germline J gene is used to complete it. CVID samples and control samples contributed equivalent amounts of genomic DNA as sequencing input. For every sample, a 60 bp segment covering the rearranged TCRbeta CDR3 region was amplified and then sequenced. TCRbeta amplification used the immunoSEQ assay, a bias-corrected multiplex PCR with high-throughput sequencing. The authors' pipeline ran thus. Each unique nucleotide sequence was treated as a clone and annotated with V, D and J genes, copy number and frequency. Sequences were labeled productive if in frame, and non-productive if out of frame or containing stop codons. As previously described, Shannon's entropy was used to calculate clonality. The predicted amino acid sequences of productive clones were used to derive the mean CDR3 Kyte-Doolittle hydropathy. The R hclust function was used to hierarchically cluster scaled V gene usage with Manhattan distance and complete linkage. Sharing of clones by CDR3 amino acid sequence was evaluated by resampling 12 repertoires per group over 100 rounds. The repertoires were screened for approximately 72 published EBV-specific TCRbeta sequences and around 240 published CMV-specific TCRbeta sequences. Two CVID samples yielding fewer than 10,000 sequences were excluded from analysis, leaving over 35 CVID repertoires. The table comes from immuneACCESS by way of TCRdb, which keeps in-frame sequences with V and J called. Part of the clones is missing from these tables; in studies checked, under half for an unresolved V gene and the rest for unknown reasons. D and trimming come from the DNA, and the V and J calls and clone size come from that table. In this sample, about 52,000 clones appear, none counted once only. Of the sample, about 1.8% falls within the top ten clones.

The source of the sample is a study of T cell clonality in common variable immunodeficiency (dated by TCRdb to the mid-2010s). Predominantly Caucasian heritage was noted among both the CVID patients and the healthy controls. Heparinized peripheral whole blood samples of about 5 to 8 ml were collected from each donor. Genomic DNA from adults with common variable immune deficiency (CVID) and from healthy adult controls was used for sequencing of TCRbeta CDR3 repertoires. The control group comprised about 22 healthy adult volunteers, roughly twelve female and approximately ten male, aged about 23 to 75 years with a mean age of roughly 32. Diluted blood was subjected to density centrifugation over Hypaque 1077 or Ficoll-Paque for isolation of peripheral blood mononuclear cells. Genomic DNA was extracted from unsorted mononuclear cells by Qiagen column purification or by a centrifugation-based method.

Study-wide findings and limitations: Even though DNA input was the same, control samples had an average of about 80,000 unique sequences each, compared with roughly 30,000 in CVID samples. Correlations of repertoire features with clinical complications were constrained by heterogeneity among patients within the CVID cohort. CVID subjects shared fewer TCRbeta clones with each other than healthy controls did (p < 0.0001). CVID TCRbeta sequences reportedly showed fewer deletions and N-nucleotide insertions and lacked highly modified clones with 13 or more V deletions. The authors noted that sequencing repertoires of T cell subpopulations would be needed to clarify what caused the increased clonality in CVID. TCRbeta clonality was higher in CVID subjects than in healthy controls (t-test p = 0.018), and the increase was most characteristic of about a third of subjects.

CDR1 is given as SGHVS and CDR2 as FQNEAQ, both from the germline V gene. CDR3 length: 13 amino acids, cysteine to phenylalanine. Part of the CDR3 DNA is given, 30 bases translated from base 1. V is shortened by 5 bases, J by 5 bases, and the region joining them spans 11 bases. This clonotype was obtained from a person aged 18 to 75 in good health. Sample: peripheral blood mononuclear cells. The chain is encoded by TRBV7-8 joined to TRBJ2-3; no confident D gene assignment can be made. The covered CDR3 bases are TGTGCCAGCAGCCCCTTCTCGGGAGATACG. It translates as CASSPFSGDT. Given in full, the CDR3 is CASSPFSGDTQYF. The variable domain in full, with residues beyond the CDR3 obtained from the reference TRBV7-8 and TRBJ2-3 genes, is GAGVSQSPRYKVAKRGQDVALRCDPISGHVSLFWYQQALGQGPEFLTYFQNEAQLDKSGLPSDRFFAERPEGSVSTLKIQRTQQEDSAVYLCASSPFSGDTQYFGPGTRLTVL.